The T cell receptor (beta chain) under discussion was sequenced for a study of CDR3 diversity in severe acne. MiXCR, applied by TCRdb to the PCR reads, yields one record per CDR3 protein. The data contain around 100,000 distinct CDR3 sequences, roughly half of them singletons. In germline, CDR1 is MNHNY, CDR2 SVGAGI (reference sequence). V lost 5 bases and J lost 1; bases outside the gene matches: 2. CDR3 length equals 16 residues. This clonotype was detected a few times. This sequence originates from a male donor with acne. The chain couples TRBV6-6 to TRBJ2-2; 12 bases fit TRBD2. The sequenced material came from blood. CDR3 DNA sequence: TGTGCCAGCAGTCGGGGACTAGCGGGGAACACCGGGGAGCTGTTTTTT. This codes for CASSRGLAGNTGELFF.